This is a list of T cell receptor beta chains from one sample in a study of blood T cell repertoires in COVID-19. The assay was immunoSEQ multiplex PCR, and TCRdb's table has in-frame clones only and misses some. The sample includes roughly 100,000 clones, about 90% of them seen just once. The sample comprised peripheral blood. The receptors originated from a man between 50 and 59 years old in a cohort sampled during active COVID-19. Both conserved end residues are part of each CDR3. D genes are given only for firm matches. Size values are once, few and many counts, or a class for expanded clones, and some rows have none.

V gene	J gene	clone size	D gene	CDR3 protein	CDR3 DNA
TRBV12-2	TRBJ2-5	NA	NA	CASRIGTGGRETQYF	TGTGCAAGTCGCATCGGGACAGGGGGCCGGGAGACCCAGTACTTC
TRBV7-9	TRBJ2-6	NA	TRBD1	CASSPEGTGWAGANVLTF	TGTGCCAGCAGCCCAGAAGGGACAGGGTGGGCTGGGGCCAACGTCCTGACTTTC
TRBV19	TRBJ1-3	NA	TRBD1	CASSEPGQGGNTIYF	TGTGCCAGTAGCGAACCGGGACAGGGAGGAAACACCATATATTTT
TRBV6-1	TRBJ1-2	NA	NA	CASSEAWGVGYGYTF	TGTGCCAGCAGTGAAGCGTGGGGGGTTGGATATGGCTACACCTTC
TRBV18	TRBJ1-1	NA	TRBD1	CASSQTPGTGGSEAFF	TGTGCCAGCTCACAAACGCCCGGGACAGGGGGCTCTGAAGCTTTCTTT
TRBV4-2	TRBJ2-3	NA	TRBD2	CASSLEGGGGSQDTQYF	TGTGCCAGCAGCCTCGAGGGGGGCGGGGGGAGTCAGGATACGCAGTATTTT
TRBV9	TRBJ2-3	once	TRBD2	CASSSLAGVADTQYF	TGTGCCAGCAGCTCCCTAGCGGGGGTGGCAGATACGCAGTATTTT
TRBV6-2/TRBV6-3	TRBJ1-1	NA	NA	CASSPDNRMNTEAFF	TGTGCCAGCAGCCCAGACAATCGCATGAACACTGAAGCTTTCTTT
TRBV6-5	TRBJ1-4	NA	TRBD1	CASRATGVGEKLFF	TGTGCCAGCAGGGCGACAGGGGTAGGCGAAAAACTGTTTTTT
TRBV4-1	TRBJ2-5	NA	NA	CASSQDGPGQETQYF	TGCGCCAGCAGCCAAGATGGTCCCGGCCAAGAGACCCAGTACTTC
TRBV19	TRBJ1-4	NA	NA	CASTYSRVGEKLFF	TGTGCCAGTACCTATTCCAGGGTTGGGGAAAAACTGTTTTTT
TRBV18	TRBJ2-5	once	NA	CASSRQEQETQYF	TGTGCCAGCTCGAGACAGGAGCAAGAGACCCAGTACTTC
TRBV11-2	TRBJ2-5	once	TRBD2	CASRWASGAGTQYF	TGTGCCAGCCGTTGGGCTAGCGGGGCGGGGACCCAGTACTTC
TRBV7-8	TRBJ1-3	NA	NA	CASSPSPQYGWNF	TGTGCCAGCAGCCCTAGCCCCCAATACGGTTGGAATTTT
TRBV9	TRBJ2-3	NA	TRBD2	CASSVLAGGTDTQYF	TGTGCCAGCAGCGTACTAGCGGGGGGCACAGATACGCAGTATTTT
TRBV7-8	TRBJ2-2	NA	TRBD1	CASSIRQGMNTGELFF	TGTGCCAGCAGCATTCGACAGGGAATGAACACCGGGGAGCTGTTTTTT
TRBV10-3	TRBJ1-2	NA	TRBD1	CAISPRGGDRYGYTF	TGTGCCATCAGTCCCCGAGGGGGCGATCGGTATGGCTACACCTTC
TRBV7-2	TRBJ2-1	NA	TRBD1	CASSLSGQGGYNEQFF	TGTGCCAGCAGTTTATCGGGACAGGGGGGATACAATGAGCAGTTCTTC
TRBV11-2	TRBJ1-1	NA	NA	CASSLTSWGGNTEAFF	TGTGCCAGCAGCTTAACCTCGTGGGGAGGGAACACTGAAGCTTTCTTT
TRBV4-1	TRBJ2-5	NA	NA	CASSQGPSQETQYF	TGCGCCAGCAGCCAGGGGCCGAGCCAAGAGACCCAGTACTTC
TRBV11-1	TRBJ1-2	NA	NA	CASSLKPNYGYTF	TGTGCCAGCAGCTTAAAGCCAAATTATGGCTACACCTTC
TRBV7-2	TRBJ2-3	NA	NA	CASSLVGVLSTDTQYF	TGTGCCAGCAGCTTGGTAGGGGTACTCAGCACAGATACGCAGTATTTT
TRBV7-9	TRBJ2-2	NA	NA	CASSLLGPGSRWGELFF	TGTGCCAGCAGCTTGCTTGGGCCAGGGTCGCGTTGGGGGGAGCTGTTTTTT
TRBV25-1	TRBJ2-2	NA	NA	CASSELRGTGELFF	TGTGCCAGCAGTGAACTCCGGGGCACCGGGGAGCTGTTTTTT
TRBV11-2	TRBJ1-1	NA	NA	CASSIGRGTNTEAFF	TGTGCCAGCAGCATAGGGCGGGGGACGAACACTGAAGCTTTCTTT
TRBV28	TRBJ2-3	NA	TRBD2	CASSPTLGGTSGGSSTDTQYF	TGTGCCAGCAGCCCTACCCTTGGAGGGACTAGCGGGGGGAGTAGCACAGATACGCAGTATTTT
TRBV3-1/TRBV3-2	TRBJ1-2	once	TRBD1	CASSLRDSYYGYTF	TGTGCCAGCAGCCTCAGGGACAGTTACTATGGCTACACCTTC
TRBV19	TRBJ2-2	NA	TRBD2	CASSLSGTGNTGELFF	TGTGCCAGTAGTCTTAGCGGGACGGGGAACACCGGGGAGCTGTTTTTT
TRBV7-8	TRBJ2-7	NA	TRBD2	CASSLKGLAGFREQYF	TGTGCCAGCAGCTTAAAGGGCCTAGCGGGGTTTCGCGAGCAGTACTTC
TRBV4-1	TRBJ2-3	NA	NA	CASSQGWSGVSDTQYF	TGCGCCAGCAGCCAAGGCTGGTCGGGGGTGTCAGATACGCAGTATTTT
TRBV5-6	TRBJ2-5	NA	NA	CASSPGTRETQYF	TGTGCCAGCAGCCCGGGGACACGAGAGACCCAGTACTTC
TRBV18	TRBJ1-1	NA	TRBD1	CASSPGQGTEAFF	TGTGCCAGCTCACCCGGACAGGGGACTGAAGCTTTCTTT
TRBV3-1/TRBV3-2	TRBJ2-5	NA	NA	CASSHRRVQETQYF	TGTGCCAGCAGCCATCGACGGGTACAAGAGACCCAGTACTTC
TRBV5-1	TRBJ1-5	NA	NA	CASSPRPGTSNQPQHF	TGCGCCAGCAGCCCCAGGCCGGGAACCAGCAATCAGCCCCAGCATTTT
TRBV3-1/TRBV3-2	TRBJ2-3	NA	TRBD2	CASSHQAGGSDTQYF	TGTGCCAGCAGCCACCAAGCGGGGGGATCAGATACGCAGTATTTT
TRBV3-1/TRBV3-2	TRBJ2-7	NA	NA	CASSPSTGSSYEQYF	TGTGCCAGCAGCCCCTCAACAGGAAGCTCCTACGAGCAGTACTTC
TRBV18	TRBJ1-1	NA	NA	CASSPAGRGAEAFF	TGTGCCAGCTCACCAGCGGGGAGGGGGGCTGAAGCTTTCTTT
TRBV7-6	TRBJ2-2	NA	TRBD2	CASSLVAAGGTGELFF	TGTGCCAGCAGCTTAGTAGCAGCGGGGGGCACCGGGGAGCTGTTTTTT
TRBV6-5	TRBJ1-6	NA	NA	CASSYSPAGGSPLHF	TGTGCCAGCAGTTACTCCCCCGCGGGGGGCTCACCCCTCCACTTT
TRBV4-3	TRBJ1-5	NA	TRBD1	CASSQETGNSNQPQHF	TGCGCCAGCAGCCAAGAGACAGGGAATAGCAATCAGCCCCAGCATTTT
TRBV10-1	TRBJ2-2	few	NA	CASSELRSGELFF	TGCGCCAGCAGTGAATTGAGGTCCGGGGAGCTGTTTTTT
TRBV5-5	TRBJ1-5	once	TRBD1	CASEQTGDQPQHF	TGTGCCAGCGAGCAGACAGGGGATCAGCCCCAGCATTTT
TRBV5-5	TRBJ1-2	NA	TRBD1	CASSPGDSKNYGYTF	TGTGCCAGCAGCCCGGGGGACAGCAAAAACTATGGCTACACCTTC
TRBV5-8	TRBJ1-2	NA	TRBD1	CASSPGQGDGYTF	TGTGCCAGCAGCCCAGGACAGGGCGATGGCTACACCTTC
TRBV5-1	TRBJ1-5	NA	TRBD1	CASRQGSNQPQHF	TGCGCCAGCCGACAGGGAAGCAATCAGCCCCAGCATTTT
TRBV9	TRBJ1-2	NA	TRBD1	CASSVVATGGLGYTF	TGTGCCAGCAGCGTAGTCGCGACAGGGGGTTTGGGCTACACCTTC
TRBV5-1	TRBJ2-1	NA	TRBD2	CASSSLSGAGGEQFF	TGCGCCAGCAGCTCCCTTAGCGGGGCCGGAGGTGAGCAGTTCTTC
TRBV5-1	TRBJ2-5	NA	TRBD1	CASSWITGDETQYF	TGCGCCAGCAGCTGGATTACAGGGGACGAGACCCAGTACTTC
TRBV5-8	TRBJ1-5	NA	NA	CASSVDLPASQPQHF	TGTGCCAGCAGCGTGGACTTGCCTGCCTCTCAGCCCCAGCATTTT
TRBV4-2	TRBJ1-5	NA	TRBD1	CASSQGDRVGNQPQHF	TGTGCCAGCAGCCAAGGGGACAGGGTCGGCAATCAGCCCCAGCATTTT
TRBV12-3/TRBV12-4	TRBJ2-2	once	NA	CATLPNTGELFF	TGTGCCACCCTACCCAACACCGGGGAGCTGTTTTTT
TRBV9	TRBJ2-5	NA	NA	CASSPRGGGETQYF	TGTGCCAGCAGCCCCCGGGGAGGGGGGGAGACCCAGTACTTC
TRBV15	TRBJ1-6	NA	NA	CATSSGSRRFSPLHF	TGTGCCACCAGCTCAGGGTCCCGGCGATTCTCCCCCCTCCACTTT
TRBV19	TRBJ1-2	NA	NA	CASSIGQGMARGYGYTF	TGTGCCAGTAGTATAGGGCAGGGGATGGCGCGTGGCTATGGCTACACCTTC